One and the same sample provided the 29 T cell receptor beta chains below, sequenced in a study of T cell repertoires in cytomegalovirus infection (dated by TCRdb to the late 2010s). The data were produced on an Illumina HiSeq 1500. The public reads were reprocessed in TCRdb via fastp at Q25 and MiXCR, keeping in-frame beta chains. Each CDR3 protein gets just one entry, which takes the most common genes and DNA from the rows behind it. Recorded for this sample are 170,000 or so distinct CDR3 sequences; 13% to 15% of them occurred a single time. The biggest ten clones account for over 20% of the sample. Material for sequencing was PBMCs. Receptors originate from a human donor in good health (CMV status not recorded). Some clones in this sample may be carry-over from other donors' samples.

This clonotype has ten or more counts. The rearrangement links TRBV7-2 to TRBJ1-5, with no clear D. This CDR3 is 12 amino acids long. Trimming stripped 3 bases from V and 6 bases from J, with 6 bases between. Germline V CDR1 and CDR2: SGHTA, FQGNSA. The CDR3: CASSLVGQPQHF. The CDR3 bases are TGTGCCAGCAGCTTGGTGGGTCAGCCCCAGCATTTT.

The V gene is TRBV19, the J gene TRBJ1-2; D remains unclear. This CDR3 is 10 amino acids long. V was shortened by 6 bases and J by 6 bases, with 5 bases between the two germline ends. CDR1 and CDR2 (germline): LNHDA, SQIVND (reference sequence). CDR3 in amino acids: CASRGHGYTF. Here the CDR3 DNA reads TGTGCCAGTAGAGGGCATGGCTACACCTTC.

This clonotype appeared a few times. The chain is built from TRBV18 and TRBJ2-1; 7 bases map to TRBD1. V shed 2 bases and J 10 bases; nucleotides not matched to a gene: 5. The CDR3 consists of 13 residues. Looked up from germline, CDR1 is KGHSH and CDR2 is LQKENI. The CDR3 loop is CASSPRQGEEQFF. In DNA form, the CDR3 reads TGTGCCAGCTCACCAAGACAGGGCGAGGAGCAGTTCTTC.

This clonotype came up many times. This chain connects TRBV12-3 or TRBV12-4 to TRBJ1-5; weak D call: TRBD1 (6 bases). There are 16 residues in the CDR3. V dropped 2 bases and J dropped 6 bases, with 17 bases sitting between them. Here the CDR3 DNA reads TGTGCCAGCAGTTTAATCGAGGGGGGGGTGGGTCAGCCCCAGCATTTT. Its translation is CASSLIEGGVGQPQHF.

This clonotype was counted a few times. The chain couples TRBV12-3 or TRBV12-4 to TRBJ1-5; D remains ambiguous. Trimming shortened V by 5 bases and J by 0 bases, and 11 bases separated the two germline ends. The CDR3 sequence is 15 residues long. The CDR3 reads CASSVHSNSNQPQHF. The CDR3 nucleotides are TGTGCCAGCAGTGTCCACAGCAATAGCAATCAGCCCCAGCATTTT.

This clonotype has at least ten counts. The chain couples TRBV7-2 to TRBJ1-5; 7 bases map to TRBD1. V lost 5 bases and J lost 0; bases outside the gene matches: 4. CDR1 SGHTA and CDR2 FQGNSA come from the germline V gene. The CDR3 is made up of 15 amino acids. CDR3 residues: CASSPQGYSNQPQHF. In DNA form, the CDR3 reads TGTGCCAGCAGCCCACAGGGGTATAGCAATCAGCCCCAGCATTTT.

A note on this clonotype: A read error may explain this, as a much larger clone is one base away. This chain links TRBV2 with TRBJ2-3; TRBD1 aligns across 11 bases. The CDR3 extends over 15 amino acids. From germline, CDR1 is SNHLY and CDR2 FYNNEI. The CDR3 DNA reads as TGTGCCAGCCTGCGGGACAGGGGGTTTGGAGATATGCAGTATTTT. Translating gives CASLRDRGFGDMQYF. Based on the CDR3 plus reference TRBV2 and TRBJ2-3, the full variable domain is EPEVTQTPSHQVTQMGQEVILRCVPISNHLYFYWYRQILGQKVEFLVSFYNNEISEKSEIFDDQFSVERPDGSNFTLKIRSTKLEDSAMYFCASLRDRGFGDMQYFGPGTRLTVL.

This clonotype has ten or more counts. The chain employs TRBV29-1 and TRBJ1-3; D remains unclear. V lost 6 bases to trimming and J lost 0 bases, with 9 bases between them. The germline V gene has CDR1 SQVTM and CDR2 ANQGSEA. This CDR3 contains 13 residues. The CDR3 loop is CSVRPSSGNTIYF. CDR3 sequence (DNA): TGCAGCGTGCGGCCGAGCTCTGGAAACACCATATATTTT.

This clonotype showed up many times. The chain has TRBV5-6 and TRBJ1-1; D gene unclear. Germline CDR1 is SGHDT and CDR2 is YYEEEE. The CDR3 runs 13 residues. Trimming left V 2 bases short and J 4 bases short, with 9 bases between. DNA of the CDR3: TGTGCCAGCAGCTTTATAAGCGGCACTGAAGCTTTCTTT. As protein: CASSFISGTEAFF. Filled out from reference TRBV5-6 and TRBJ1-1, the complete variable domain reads DAGVTQSPTHLIKTRGQQVTLRCSPKSGHDTVSWYQQALGQGPQFIFQYYEEEERQRGNFPDRFSGHQFPNYSSELNVNALLLGDSALYLCASSFISGTEAFFGQGTRLTVV.

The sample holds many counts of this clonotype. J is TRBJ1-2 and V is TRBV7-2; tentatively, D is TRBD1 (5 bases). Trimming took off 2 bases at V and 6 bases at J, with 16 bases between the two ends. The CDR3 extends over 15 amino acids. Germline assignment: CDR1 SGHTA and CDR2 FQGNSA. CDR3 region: CASSLPPGREDGYTF. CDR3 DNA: TGTGCCAGCAGCTTACCCCCAGGCAGGGAGGATGGCTACACCTTC.

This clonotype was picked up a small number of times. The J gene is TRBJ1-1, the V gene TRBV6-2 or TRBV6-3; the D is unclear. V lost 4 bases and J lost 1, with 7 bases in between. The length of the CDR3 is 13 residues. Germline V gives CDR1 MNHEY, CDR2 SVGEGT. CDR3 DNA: TGTGCCAGCAGTTCCAACCAGAACACTGAAGCTTTCTTT. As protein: CASSSNQNTEAFF.

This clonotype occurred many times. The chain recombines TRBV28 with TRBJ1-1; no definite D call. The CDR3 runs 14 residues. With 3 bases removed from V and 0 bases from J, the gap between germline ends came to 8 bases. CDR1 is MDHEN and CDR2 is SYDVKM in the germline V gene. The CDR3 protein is CASSLVPMNTEAFF. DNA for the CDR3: TGTGCCAGCAGTTTGGTCCCGATGAACACTGAAGCTTTCTTT.

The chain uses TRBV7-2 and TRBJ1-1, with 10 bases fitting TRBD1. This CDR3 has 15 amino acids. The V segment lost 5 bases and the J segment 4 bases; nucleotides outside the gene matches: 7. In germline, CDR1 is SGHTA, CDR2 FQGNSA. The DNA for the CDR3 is TGTGCCAGCAGCCCCTCGGACAGGGGGACCACTGAAGCTTTCTTT. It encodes CASSPSDRGTTEAFF.

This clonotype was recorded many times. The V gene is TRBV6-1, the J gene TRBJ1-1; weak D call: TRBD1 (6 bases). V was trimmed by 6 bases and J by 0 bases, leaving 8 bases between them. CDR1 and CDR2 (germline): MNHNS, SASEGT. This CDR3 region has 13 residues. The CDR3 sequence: CASRQGLNTEAFF. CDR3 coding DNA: TGTGCCAGCAGACAGGGCTTGAACACTGAAGCTTTCTTT.

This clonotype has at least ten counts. The CDR3 reads CASSRPGQGNTEAFF. The CDR3 DNA sequence: TGTGCCAGCAGCCGTCCCGGACAGGGGAACACTGAAGCTTTCTTT. The chain employs TRBV7-9 and TRBJ1-1; TRBD1 aligns across 8 bases. This CDR3 region has 15 residues. In germline, CDR1 is SEHNR, CDR2 FQNEAQ (reference sequence). Trimming at V came to 5 bases and at J to 1 base, leaving 6 bases not matched to a gene.

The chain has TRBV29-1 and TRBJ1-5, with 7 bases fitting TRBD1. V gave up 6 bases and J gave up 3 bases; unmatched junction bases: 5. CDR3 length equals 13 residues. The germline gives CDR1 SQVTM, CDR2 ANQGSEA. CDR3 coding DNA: TGCAGCGTGAAACAGGGGATCAATCAGCCCCAGCATTTT. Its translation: CSVKQGINQPQHF. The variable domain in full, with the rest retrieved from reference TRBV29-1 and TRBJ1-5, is SAVISQKPSRDICQRGTSLTIQCQVDSQVTMMFWYRQQPGQSLTLIATANQGSEATYESGFVIDKFPISRPNLTFSTLTVSNMSPEDSSIYLCSVKQGINQPQHFGDGTRLSIL.

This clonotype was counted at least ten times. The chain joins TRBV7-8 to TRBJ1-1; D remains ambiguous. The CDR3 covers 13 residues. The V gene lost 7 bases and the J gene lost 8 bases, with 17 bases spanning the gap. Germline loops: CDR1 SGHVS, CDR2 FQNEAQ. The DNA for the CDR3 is TGTGCCAGCAAGCCCCGACTGAGGATCGAAGCTTTCTTT. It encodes CASKPRLRIEAFF. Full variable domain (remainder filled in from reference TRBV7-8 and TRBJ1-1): GAGVSQSPRYKVAKRGQDVALRCDPISGHVSLFWYQQALGQGPEFLTYFQNEAQLDKSGLPSDRFFAERPEGSVSTLKIQRTQQEDSAVYLCASKPRLRIEAFFGQGTRLTVV.

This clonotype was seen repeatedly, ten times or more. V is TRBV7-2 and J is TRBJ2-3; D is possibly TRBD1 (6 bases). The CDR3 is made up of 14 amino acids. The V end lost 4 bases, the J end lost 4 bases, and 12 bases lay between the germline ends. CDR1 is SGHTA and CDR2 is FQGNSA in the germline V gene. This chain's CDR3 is CASSSGTSPDTQYF. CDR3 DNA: TGTGCCAGCAGCTCCGGGACATCGCCAGATACGCAGTATTTT.

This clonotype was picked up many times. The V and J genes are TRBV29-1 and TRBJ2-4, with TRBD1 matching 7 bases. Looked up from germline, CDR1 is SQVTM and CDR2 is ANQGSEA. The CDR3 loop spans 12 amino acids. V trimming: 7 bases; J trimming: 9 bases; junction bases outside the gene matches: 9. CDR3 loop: CSAHSGGSIQYF. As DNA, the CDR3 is TGCAGCGCGCATTCAGGGGGAAGCATTCAGTACTTC.

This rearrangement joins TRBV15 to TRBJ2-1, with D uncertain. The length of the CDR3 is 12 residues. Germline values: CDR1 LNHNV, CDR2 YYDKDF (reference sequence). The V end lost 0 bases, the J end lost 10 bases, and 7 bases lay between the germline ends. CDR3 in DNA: TGTGCCACCAGCAGAGATGTTCGGGAGCAGTTCTTC. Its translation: CATSRDVREQFF.

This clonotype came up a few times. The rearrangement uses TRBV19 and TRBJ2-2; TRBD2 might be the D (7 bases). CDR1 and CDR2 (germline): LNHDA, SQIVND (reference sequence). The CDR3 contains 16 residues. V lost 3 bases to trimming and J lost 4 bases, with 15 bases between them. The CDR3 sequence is CASSMGGARGTGELFF. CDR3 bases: TGTGCCAGTAGTATGGGGGGGGCGCGGGGCACCGGGGAGCTGTTTTTT.

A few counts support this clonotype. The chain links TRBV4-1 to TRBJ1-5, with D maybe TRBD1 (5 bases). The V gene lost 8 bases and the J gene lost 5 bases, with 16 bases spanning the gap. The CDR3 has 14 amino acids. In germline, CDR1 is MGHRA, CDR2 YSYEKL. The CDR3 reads CASSGTGRDQPQHF. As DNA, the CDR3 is TGCGCCAGCTCAGGGACGGGCCGAGATCAGCCCCAGCATTTT.

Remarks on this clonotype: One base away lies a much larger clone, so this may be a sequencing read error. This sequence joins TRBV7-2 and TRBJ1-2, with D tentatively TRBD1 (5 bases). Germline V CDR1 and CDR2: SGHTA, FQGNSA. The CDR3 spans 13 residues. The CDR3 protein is CANSFRGGGGYTF. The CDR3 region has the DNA TGTGCCAACAGCTTTCGAGGCGGGGGAGGCTACACCTTC.

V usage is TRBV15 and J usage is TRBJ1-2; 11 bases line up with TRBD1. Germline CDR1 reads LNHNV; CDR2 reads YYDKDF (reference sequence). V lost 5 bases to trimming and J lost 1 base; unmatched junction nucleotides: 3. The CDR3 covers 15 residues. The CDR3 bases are TGTGCCACCAGCGTTGGGACAGGGGGTAACTATGGCTACACCTTC. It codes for CATSVGTGGNYGYTF.

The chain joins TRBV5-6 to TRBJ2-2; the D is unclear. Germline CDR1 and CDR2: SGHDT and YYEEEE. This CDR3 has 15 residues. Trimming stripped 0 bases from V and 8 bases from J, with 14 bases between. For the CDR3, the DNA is TGTGCCAGCAGCTTGGAGCAGGTGCGATCTGGGGAGCTGTTTTTT. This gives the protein CASSLEQVRSGELFF.

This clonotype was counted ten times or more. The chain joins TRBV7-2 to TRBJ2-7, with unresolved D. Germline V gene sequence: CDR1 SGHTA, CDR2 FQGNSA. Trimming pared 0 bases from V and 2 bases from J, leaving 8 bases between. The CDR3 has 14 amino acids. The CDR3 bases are TGTGCCAGCAGCTTAGCCCAGGTGACCTACGAGCAGTACTTC. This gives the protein CASSLAQVTYEQYF.

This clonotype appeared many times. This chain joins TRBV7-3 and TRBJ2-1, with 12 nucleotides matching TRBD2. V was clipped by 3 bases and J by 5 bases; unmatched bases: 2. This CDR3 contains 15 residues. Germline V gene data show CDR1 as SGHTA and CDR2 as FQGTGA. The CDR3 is CASSLGLAGDNEQFF. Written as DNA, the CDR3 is TGTGCCAGCAGCTTGGGACTAGCGGGTGACAATGAGCAGTTCTTC.

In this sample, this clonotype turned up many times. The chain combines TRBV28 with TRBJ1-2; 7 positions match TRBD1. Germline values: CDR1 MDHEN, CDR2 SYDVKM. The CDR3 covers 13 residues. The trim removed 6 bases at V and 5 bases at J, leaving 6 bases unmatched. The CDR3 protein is CASRIGTVYGYTF. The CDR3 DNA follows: TGTGCCAGCAGGATTGGGACAGTGTATGGCTACACCTTC.

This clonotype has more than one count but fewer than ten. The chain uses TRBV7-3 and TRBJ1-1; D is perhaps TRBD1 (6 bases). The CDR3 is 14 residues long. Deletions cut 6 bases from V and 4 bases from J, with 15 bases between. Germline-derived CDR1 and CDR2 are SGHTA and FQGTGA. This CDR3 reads CASSLGRGGTEAFF. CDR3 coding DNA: TGTGCCAGCAGTTTAGGCAGGGGTGGCACTGAAGCTTTCTTT.